This TCR beta chain was sequenced in a study of PD-1 blockade in classical Hodgkin lymphoma. Study details: A 3 mg/kg intravenous dose of nivolumab was received by patients every 2 weeks.

Broader study findings: Only CD4+ TCR diversity, not CD8+, had risen significantly by C4D1. Those patients who began receiving nivolumab less than 1 year after ASCT had lower diversity, and they were excluded.

Each patient relapsed following autologous stem cell transplantation, and prior brentuximab vedotin exposure differed. To note about this clone: Its matching antigen is unknown.

The protocol was immunoSEQ multiplex PCR, while the TCRdb copy is restricted to in-frame clones and leaves out a portion. The sample comprises around 91,000 clones, 81% of which are singletons, and about 16% rests with the top ten. The CDR3 runs to 15 residues. V lost 2 bases to trimming and J lost 9 bases, with 17 bases between them. Germline CDR1 is SEHNR and CDR2 is FQNEAQ (reference sequence). The J gene is TRBJ2-1, the V gene TRBV7-9; D possibly corresponds to TRBD2 (5 bases). This receptor was taken from a human donor with classical Hodgkin lymphoma. Sequenced here: peripheral blood mononuclear cells (PBMCs), sampled before the second cycle of nivolumab. The CDR3 reads CASSLSRGWVSEQFF. Here the CDR3 DNA reads TGTGCCAGCAGCTTATCCCGAGGGTGGGTCAGTGAGCAGTTCTTC.